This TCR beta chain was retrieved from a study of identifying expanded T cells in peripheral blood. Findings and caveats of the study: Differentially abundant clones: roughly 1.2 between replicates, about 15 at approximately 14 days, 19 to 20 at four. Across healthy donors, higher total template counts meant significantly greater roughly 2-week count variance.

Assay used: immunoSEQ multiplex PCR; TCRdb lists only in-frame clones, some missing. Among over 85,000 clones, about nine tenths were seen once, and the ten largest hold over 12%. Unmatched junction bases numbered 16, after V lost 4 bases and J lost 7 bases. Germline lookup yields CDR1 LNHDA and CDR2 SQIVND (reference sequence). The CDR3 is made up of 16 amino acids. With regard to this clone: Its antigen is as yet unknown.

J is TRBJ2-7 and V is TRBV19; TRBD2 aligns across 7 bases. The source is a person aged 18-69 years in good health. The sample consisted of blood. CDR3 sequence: CASSTLGAGDLGEQYF. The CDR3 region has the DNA TGTGCCAGTAGTACGTTGGGTGCGGGAGATTTGGGAGAGCAGTACTTC. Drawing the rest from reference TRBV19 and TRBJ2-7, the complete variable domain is DGGITQSPKYLFRKEGQNVTLSCEQNLNHDAMYWYRQDPGQGLRLIYYSQIVNDFQKGDIAEGYSVSREKKESFPLTVTSAQKNPTAFYLCASSTLGAGDLGEQYFGPGTRLTVT.